The present T cell receptor beta chain was sequenced within a study of tumor and adjacent non-tumor tissue in lung cancer. Study-wide background: On average, productive TCRbeta reads reached 4 million to 5 million per sample. General study points: Shorter survival was associated with higher TCR diversity in tumors.

With regard to this clonotype: As yet, its antigen is unknown. At one boundary the junction diverges from the germline segment, which might be a read error.

The CDR3 runs 15 residues. RNA was extracted from bulk tissue without any cell sorting. Chemotherapy-naive patients with new lung cancer underwent thoracic surgery in China, August–November 2014. A modified ARM-PCR protocol with three rounds of nested PCR amplified TCRbeta. TCRdb used MiXCR to reprocess the multiplex PCR reads, holding one entry per CDR3 protein. The data contain 90,000 to 130,000 distinct CDR3 sequences, about 80% of them seen just once; the ten biggest clones take up about 22%. The gene calls are TRBV12-3 or TRBV12-4 and TRBJ1-2; 7 bases fit TRBD1. This receptor was taken from a man in his 70s with non-small cell lung cancer. Sequenced: lung tumor tissue. The CDR3 spells CTSSLLTGFGYGYTF. DNA of the CDR3: TGTACCAGCAGTTTATTGACAGGGTTCGGTTATGGCTACACCTTC.